This T cell receptor (beta chain) was recorded in a study of regulatory T cells in long-lasting Graves disease. Indicated time point: newly diagnosed GD, antithyroid drugs for less than 3 months. Preparation of the TCR library used RNA extracted from PBMCs. Whole-study findings and limits: TCR diversity in persistent Graves' patients was below that of newly diagnosed ones.

J gave up 3 bases and V 0 bases, and 4 bases lay outside the gene matches. There are 16 residues in the CDR3. CDR1 and CDR2 (germline): GTSNPN, SVGIG (reference sequence). This clonotype was observed many times. Its specificity is not known. Libraries of TCR beta came from iRepertoire HTBI primers plus Arm-PCR of CDR3 regions. A single record per CDR3 protein comes from TCRdb applying MiXCR to the multiplex PCR reads. The table has over 450,000 distinct CDR3 sequences, around 11% seen once. The data also belong to a second study, concerning T cells in Graves' hyperthyroidism and ophthalmopathy.

Sequencing was performed on peripheral blood mononuclear cells (PBMCs), taken at new diagnosis, from a patient treated with antithyroid drugs. This TCR was recovered from a young woman with Graves disease. The rearrangement links TRBV30 to TRBJ2-6, with 8 positions matching TRBD1. The CDR3 DNA follows: TGTGCCTGGAGTGTTCAGGGGGCAGGTGGGGCCAACGTCCTGACTTTC. Translated: CAWSVQGAGGANVLTF. Full variable domain (rest looked up from reference TRBV30 and TRBJ2-6): SQTIHQWPATLVQPVGSPLSLECTVEGTSNPNLYWYRQAAGRGLQLLFYSVGIGQISSEVPQNLSASRPQDRQFILSSKKLLLSDSGFYLCAWSVQGAGGANVLTFGAGSRLTVL.